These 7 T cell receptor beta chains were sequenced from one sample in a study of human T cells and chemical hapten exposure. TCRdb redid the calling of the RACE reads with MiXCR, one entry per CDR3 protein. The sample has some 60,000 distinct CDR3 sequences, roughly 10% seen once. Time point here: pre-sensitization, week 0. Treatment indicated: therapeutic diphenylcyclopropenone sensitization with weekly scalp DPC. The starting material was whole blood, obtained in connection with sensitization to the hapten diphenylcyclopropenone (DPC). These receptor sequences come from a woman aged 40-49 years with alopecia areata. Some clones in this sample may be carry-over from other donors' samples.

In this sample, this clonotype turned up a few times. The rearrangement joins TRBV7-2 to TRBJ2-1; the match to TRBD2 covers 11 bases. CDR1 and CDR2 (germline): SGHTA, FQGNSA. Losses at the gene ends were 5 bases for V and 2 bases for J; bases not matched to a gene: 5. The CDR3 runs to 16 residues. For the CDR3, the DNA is TGTGCCAGCAGCCCAATAGCGGGAGGGGCCTACAATGAGCAGTTCTTC. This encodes CASSPIAGGAYNEQFF. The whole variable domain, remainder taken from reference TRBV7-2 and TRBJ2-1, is GAGVSQSPSNKVTEKGKDVELRCDPISGHTALYWYRQSLGQGLEFLIYFQGNSAPDKSGLPSDRFSAERTGGSVSTLTIQRTQQEDSAVYLCASSPIAGGAYNEQFFGPGTRLTVL.

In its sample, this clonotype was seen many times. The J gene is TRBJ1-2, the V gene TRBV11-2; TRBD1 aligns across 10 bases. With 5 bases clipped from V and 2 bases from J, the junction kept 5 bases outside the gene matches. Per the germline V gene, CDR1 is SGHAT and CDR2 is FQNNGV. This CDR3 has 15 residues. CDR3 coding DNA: TGTGCCAGCAGCCCGGGACAGGGGATGAACTATGGCTACACCTTC. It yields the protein CASSPGQGMNYGYTF.

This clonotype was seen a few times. CDR3 nucleotide sequence: TGTGCCAGCTCTGGGACAGCTACCTACGAGCAGTACTTC. Its protein is CASSGTATYEQYF. V gene TRBV18 combines with J gene TRBJ2-7; 7 bases line up with TRBD1. J lost 2 bases, V lost 6 bases, and 4 bases had no gene match. Germline V lookup: CDR1 KGHSH, CDR2 LQKENI. This CDR3 has 13 residues.

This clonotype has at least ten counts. CDR3 sequence (DNA): TGTGCCAGCAGTGGCCGGACTAGCGGGGGCTTAAACATTCAGTACTTC. This encodes CASSGRTSGGLNIQYF. This chain links TRBV6-2 or TRBV6-3 with TRBJ2-4; 13 bases align to TRBD2. This CDR3 is built from 16 residues. Germline CDR1 is MNHEY and CDR2 is SVGEGT. With 5 bases clipped from V and 6 bases from J, the junction kept 7 bases outside the gene matches.

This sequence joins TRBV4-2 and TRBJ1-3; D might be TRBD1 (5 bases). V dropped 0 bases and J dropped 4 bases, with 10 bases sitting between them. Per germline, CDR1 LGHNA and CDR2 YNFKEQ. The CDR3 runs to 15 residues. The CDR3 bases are TGTGCCAGCAGCCAAGAATGGGGGAGGGGAAACACCATATATTTT. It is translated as CASSQEWGRGNTIYF.

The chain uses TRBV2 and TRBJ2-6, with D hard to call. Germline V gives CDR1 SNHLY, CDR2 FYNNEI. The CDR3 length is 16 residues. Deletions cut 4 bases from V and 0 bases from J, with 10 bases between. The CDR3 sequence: CASSGRTSSGANVLTF. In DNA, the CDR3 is TGTGCCAGCAGTGGAAGGACGAGCTCTGGGGCCAACGTCCTGACTTTC.

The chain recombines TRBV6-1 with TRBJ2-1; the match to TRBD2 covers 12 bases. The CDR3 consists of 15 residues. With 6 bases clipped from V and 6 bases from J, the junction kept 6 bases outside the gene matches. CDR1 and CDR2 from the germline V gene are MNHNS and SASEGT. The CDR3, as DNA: TGTGCCAGCAGCCAAAAGACTAGCGGGGGCAATGAGCAGTTCTTC. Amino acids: CASSQKTSGGNEQFF.